A single sample gave rise to the 17 T cell receptor beta chains below, sequenced in a study of blood T cell repertoires in COVID-19. Only in-frame clones appear in the TCRdb table, and some are missing; sequencing was by immunoSEQ multiplex PCR. The sample gives 95,000 to 150,000 clones, roughly 77% of which show up once; under 20% is in the top ten. Sequenced input: peripheral blood. These receptor sequences come from a man aged 55 to 70 with active or convalescent COVID-19.

The chain couples TRBV6-1 to TRBJ2-7; D call uncertain. Germline CDR1 is MNHNS and CDR2 is SASEGT. This CDR3 comprises 12 residues. Trimming removed 2 bases at V and 7 bases at J, with 9 bases between. The CDR3 region has the DNA TGTGCCAGCAGTGAACGTCCCGGGGAGCAGTACTTC. Translation: CASSERPGEQYF.

Concerning this clone: This same CDR3 is encoded by further DNA sequences in the sample. The chain recombines TRBV7-3 with TRBJ1-5; D not resolved. This CDR3 region has 13 residues. The germline gives CDR1 SGHTA, CDR2 FQGTGA. Trimming removed 0 bases from V and 4 bases from J, with 4 bases in between. CDR3 region: CASSLTGNQPQHF. CDR3 in DNA: TGTGCCAGCAGCTTAACCGGGAATCAGCCCCAGCATTTT.

The chain's CDR3 is CASSFSSYNEQFF. DNA of the CDR3: TGTGCCAGCAGTTTCAGCTCCTACAATGAGCAGTTCTTC. This chain links TRBV27 with TRBJ2-1; the D is unclear. The CDR3 has 13 residues. Trimming pared 3 bases from V and 0 bases from J, leaving 3 bases between. Germline V gene data show CDR1 as MNHEY and CDR2 as SMNVEV (reference sequence).

This clone was detected a few times. The chain recombines TRBV18 with TRBJ1-6, with 7 bases identical to TRBD1. CDR3 size: 14 residues. Trimming cost V 6 bases and J 5 bases; bases outside gene matches: 4. The V gene's germline CDR1 is KGHSH and CDR2 LQKENI. CDR3 nucleotide sequence: TGTGCCAGCTCCGGGGACAGCGATAATTCACCCCTCCACTTT. Encoded protein: CASSGDSDNSPLHF.

The table lists this clone with a count of one. The rearrangement links TRBV27 to TRBJ2-3; 10 bases fit TRBD2. The germline V gene has CDR1 MNHEY and CDR2 SMNVEV (reference sequence). This CDR3 region has 16 residues. Trimming took 5 bases from V and 0 from J; bases not matched to a gene: 5. DNA of the CDR3: TGTGCCAGCAGTAGGTCTAGCGGGGGAAGCACAGATACGCAGTATTTT. Its translation is CASSRSSGGSTDTQYF.

This clone has only one observation. The rearrangement uses TRBV24-1 and TRBJ2-3; 7 bases map to TRBD1. Germline V gives CDR1 KGHDR, CDR2 SFDVKD. The V segment lost 11 bases and the J segment 0 bases; nucleotides outside the gene matches: 10. The CDR3 is 15 amino acids. The CDR3 DNA follows: TGTGCCATTCGACAGGGCCGCTCTAGCACAGATACGCAGTATTTT. Amino acid sequence: CAIRQGRSSTDTQYF.

The CDR3 DNA is TGTGCCAGCAGCTGGGGCCGGGGGGCCAATCAGCCCCAGCATTTT. Translation: CASSWGRGANQPQHF. The chain joins TRBV11-2 to TRBJ1-5; D may be TRBD1 (6 bases). Deletions cut 4 bases from V and 3 bases from J, with 13 bases between. The CDR3 runs 15 residues. Germline assignment: CDR1 SGHAT and CDR2 FQNNGV.

V and J are TRBV9 and TRBJ1-4; 8 bases are shared with TRBD1. The CDR3 is made up of 18 amino acids. Germline CDR1 is SGDLS and CDR2 is YYNGEE. V was pared by 0 bases and J by 3 bases, with 10 bases of the junction left unmatched. DNA of the CDR3: TGTGCCAGCAGCGTAGCTAGTGCAGGGGGCTCCCCTAATGAAAAACTGTTTTTT. This encodes CASSVASAGGSPNEKLFF. Complete variable domain (other parts from reference TRBV9 and TRBJ1-4): DSGVTQTPKHLITATGQRVTLRCSPRSGDLSVYWYQQSLDQGLQFLIQYYNGEERAKGNILERFSAQQFPDLHSELNLSSLELGDSALYFCASSVASAGGSPNEKLFFGSGTQLSVL.

The chain recombines TRBV19 with TRBJ2-2, with 7 nucleotides matching TRBD1. Germline V gene sequence: CDR1 LNHDA, CDR2 SQIVND (reference sequence). The CDR3 spans 14 residues. Germline trimming cut 10 bases from V and 7 bases from J; bases unmatched to any gene: 12. The CDR3 protein is CATSTGIIIGELFF. In DNA, the CDR3 is TGTGCCACCTCGACAGGGATCATCATCGGGGAGCTGTTTTTT. Full variable domain (missing parts from reference TRBV19 and TRBJ2-2): DGGITQSPKYLFRKEGQNVTLSCEQNLNHDAMYWYRQDPGQGLRLIYYSQIVNDFQKGDIAEGYSVSREKKESFPLTVTSAQKNPTAFYLCATSTGIIIGELFFGEGSRLTVL.

The chain combines TRBV7-8 with TRBJ1-5; 9 bases line up with TRBD1. V was pared by 4 bases and J by 4 bases, with 5 bases of the junction left unmatched. CDR1 is SGHVS, CDR2 FQNEAQ, per germline. The CDR3 is 15 amino acids. The CDR3 loop is CASSSNRGQNQPQHF. The CDR3 DNA follows: TGTGCCAGCAGCTCCAACAGGGGGCAAAATCAGCCCCAGCATTTT.

The V and J genes are TRBV21-1 and TRBJ2-1; whether TRBD1, the table's D call, matches the DNA was not checked. TRBV21-1 is listed as a pseudogene. CDR3 length equals 15 residues. The CDR3: CASSVPGHFYNEQFF. The CDR3 DNA reads TGTGCCAGCAGCGTACCGGGACACTTCTACAATGAGCAGTTCTTC.

This clone was seen only a few times. The genes are TRBV4-3 and TRBJ2-7; D uncertain. CDR1 LGHNA and CDR2 YSLEER come from the germline V gene. V lost 0 bases and J 3 bases, leaving 9 bases between the germline ends. This CDR3 has 14 residues. The CDR3 sequence is CASSQDRPYYEQYF. In nucleotides, the CDR3 is TGCGCCAGCAGCCAAGACAGGCCTTACTACGAGCAGTACTTC.

The chain joins TRBV20-1 to TRBJ2-1; D unclear. The CDR3 has 11 amino acids. Germline V lookup: CDR1 DFQATT, CDR2 SNEGSKA (reference sequence). V dropped 2 bases and J dropped 7 bases, with 6 bases sitting between them. For the CDR3, the DNA is TGCAGTGCTAGACCACTTAATGAGCAGTTCTTC. Amino acid sequence: CSARPLNEQFF.

This rearrangement joins TRBV19 to TRBJ2-3; maybe TRBD2 (5 bases). Germline-derived CDR1 and CDR2 are LNHDA and SQIVND (reference sequence). The CDR3 is 15 residues long. Trimming left V 11 bases short and J 4 bases short, with 22 bases between. The CDR3, as DNA: TGTGCCGTCAACCCCAGCGGCAGGAATGCAGATACGCAGTATTTT. Its protein is CAVNPSGRNADTQYF.

This chain uses TRBV11-3 with TRBJ2-2, with 8 bases matching TRBD2. The ends lost 6 bases at V and 6 bases at J; junction bases unmatched: 12. The CDR3 has 16 amino acids. Germline V lookup: CDR1 SGHNT, CDR2 YENEEA. CDR3 DNA: TGTGCCAGCAGTAGATCGGGGACTAGTTACCCCGGGGAGCTGTTTTTT. Protein: CASSRSGTSYPGELFF.

The chain couples TRBV19 to TRBJ2-3, with a possible D match to TRBD2 (6 bases). CDR3 length: 14 amino acids. V was shortened by 5 bases and J by 1 base, with 10 bases between the two germline ends. Germline V CDR1 and CDR2: LNHDA, SQIVND (reference sequence). The CDR3 loop is CASSRLDRTDTQYF. CDR3 nucleotide sequence: TGTGCCAGTAGTCGACTAGACCGCACAGATACGCAGTATTTT.

This chain joins TRBV11-2 and TRBJ2-7, with D possibly matching TRBD1 (6 bases). The germline CDR1 and CDR2 sequences are SGHAT and FQNNGV. The CDR3 runs to 14 residues. The ends were cut back, 5 bases at V and 1 base at J, with 12 bases in the middle. CDR3 residues: CASSLSTGSYEQYF. DNA of the CDR3: TGTGCCAGCAGCCTCTCAACAGGGTCCTACGAGCAGTACTTC.